Sequencing of this T cell receptor (beta chain) was carried out in a study of siplizumab effects on memory and regulatory T cells. Per-sample assaying covered roughly 93,000 TCR templates. Assay used: immunoSEQ multiplex PCR; TCRdb lists only in-frame clones, some missing. The data show roughly 120,000 clones, with 92% seen just once and around 0.75% held by the top ten. The CDR3 length is 14 residues. V dropped 5 bases and J dropped 10; count of bases not matched to a gene: 10. Germline V gene lookup returns CDR1 MNHEY and CDR2 SVGAGI. This receptor was identified in a human donor in good health. Sequenced sample: Tregs sorted from blood. The chain recombines TRBV6-5 with TRBJ2-1, with TRBD1 identical over 8 bases. The CDR3 nucleotides are TGTGCCAGCAGTAGGACAGGGAATGCGGGAGAGCAGTTCTTC. Translated: CASSRTGNAGEQFF.